The 8 T cell receptor beta chains reported below all come from one sample, sequenced in a study of blood T cell repertoires in COVID-19. Data came from immunoSEQ multiplex PCR; TCRdb stores just in-frame clones and leaves some out. The table lists more than 200,000 clones, roughly 85% of them singletons, with 2.6% in the top ten. Material: peripheral blood. These receptors all stem from a woman between 65 and 79 years old with active or convalescent COVID-19.

The chain links TRBV7-9 to TRBJ1-2; 8 bases match TRBD1. J lost 5 bases, V lost 2 bases, and 7 bases had no gene match. The CDR3 loop spans 15 amino acids. Germline V gene lookup returns CDR1 SEHNR and CDR2 FQNEAQ (reference sequence). The chain's CDR3 is CASSLILDRAYGYTF. The CDR3 DNA follows: TGTGCCAGCAGCTTAATTCTGGACAGGGCTTATGGCTACACCTTC.

The genes are TRBV5-1 and TRBJ1-1; D call uncertain. There are 13 residues in the CDR3. The V gene lost 4 bases and the J gene lost 1 base, with 8 bases spanning the gap. Per germline, CDR1 SGHRS and CDR2 YFSETQ. CDR3: CASSTYSNTEAFF. The CDR3 region has the DNA TGCGCCAGCAGCACCTACTCGAACACTGAAGCTTTCTTT.

The gene calls are TRBV20-1 and TRBJ2-5; 10 nucleotides align to TRBD2. Per the germline V gene, CDR1 is DFQATT and CDR2 is SNEGSKA (reference sequence). The CDR3 runs to 15 residues. The V and J ends lost 3 bases and 7 bases, in that order; junction bases with no gene match: 11. This chain's CDR3 is CSASPRLAGEGTQYF. CDR3 bases: TGCAGTGCTAGTCCCCGACTAGCGGGCGAGGGGACCCAGTACTTC.

This rearrangement joins TRBV18 to TRBJ1-5, with D possibly TRBD1 on 6 matching bases. V was clipped by 6 bases and J by 7 bases, with 13 bases between them. The CDR3 spans 13 residues. Germline CDR1 reads KGHSH; CDR2 reads LQKENI. The CDR3 region is CASSPKGDQPQHF. CDR3 DNA sequence: TGTGCCAGCTCTCCAAAGGGGGACCAGCCCCAGCATTTT. Using reference TRBV18 and TRBJ1-5 for the parts outside the CDR3, the full variable domain is NAGVMQNPRHLVRRRGQEARLRCSPMKGHSHVYWYRQLPEEGLKFMVYLQKENIIDESGMPKERFSAEFPKEGPSILRIQQVVRGDSAAYFCASSPKGDQPQHFGDGTRLSIL.

This chain joins TRBV6-2 or TRBV6-3 and TRBJ2-3; the match to TRBD2 covers 11 bases. V shed 3 bases and J 6 bases; nucleotides not matched to a gene: 5. The length of the CDR3 is 15 residues. The germline V gene encodes CDR1 MNHEY and CDR2 SVGEGT. The CDR3 is CASSYTSGSVDTQYF. CDR3 in DNA: TGTGCCAGCAGTTATACTAGCGGGAGCGTCGATACGCAGTATTTT.

V usage is TRBV19 and J usage is TRBJ2-7; D is possibly TRBD1 (5 bases). CDR1 is LNHDA, CDR2 SQIVND, per germline (reference sequence). V was pared by 3 bases and J by 0 bases, with 12 bases between. The CDR3 extends over 15 amino acids. Here the CDR3 DNA reads TGTGCCAGTAGTATCGACAGCCAGAGCTCCTACGAGCAGTACTTC. Its protein product is CASSIDSQSSYEQYF.

The chain has TRBV5-1 and TRBJ2-7; 13 bases map to TRBD2. The CDR3 has 16 amino acids. J lost 6 bases, V lost 3 bases, and 9 bases had no gene match. Germline CDR1 is SGHRS and CDR2 is YFSETQ. CDR3 amino acids: CASSSLAGGSTGEQYF. The CDR3 DNA reads TGCGCCAGCAGCTCACTAGCGGGAGGGAGTACCGGCGAGCAGTACTTC.

The chain uses TRBV4-1 and TRBJ2-5; maybe TRBD2 (6 bases). The CDR3 spans 16 residues. Trimming cost V 6 bases and J 0 bases, with 17 bases left between them. CDR1 is MGHRA and CDR2 is YSYEKL in the germline V gene. The DNA of the CDR3 is TGCGCCAGCAGTTTGTTAGCGGATCTGTACCAAGAGACCCAGTACTTC. Translating gives CASSLLADLYQETQYF.